Included here is one T cell receptor beta chain sequence, with context. Its antigen remains unidentified. V gave up 9 bases and J gave up 0 bases; unmatched junction bases: 8. Germline CDR1 reads WNHNN; CDR2 reads SYGVQD (reference sequence). The CDR3 has 15 residues. The time point was: after neoadjuvant nivolumab, at surgical resection. This entry comes from a study of neoadjuvant anti-PD-1 for oral cavity cancer. Findings and caveats of the study: Only a few patients per response group were TCR-analyzed; validation needed. PBMC Gini-index clonality exceeded responders' in non-responders post-nivolumab.

Profiled with immunoSEQ multiplex PCR; TCRdb holds only in-frame clones, not every one. This table holds about 32,000 clones, about 80% found once. The chain employs TRBV10-1 and TRBJ2-3; TRBD1 matches 8 bases. The sample in question was PBMCs, obtained after nivolumab (anti-PD-1) treatment. This clonotype originated in a person aged 40 to 85 with oral cavity squamous cell carcinoma. The DNA for the CDR3 is TGCGCCAGTTCGGACAGGGCCGATAGCACAGATACGCAGTATTTT. Amino acid sequence: CASSDRADSTDTQYF.